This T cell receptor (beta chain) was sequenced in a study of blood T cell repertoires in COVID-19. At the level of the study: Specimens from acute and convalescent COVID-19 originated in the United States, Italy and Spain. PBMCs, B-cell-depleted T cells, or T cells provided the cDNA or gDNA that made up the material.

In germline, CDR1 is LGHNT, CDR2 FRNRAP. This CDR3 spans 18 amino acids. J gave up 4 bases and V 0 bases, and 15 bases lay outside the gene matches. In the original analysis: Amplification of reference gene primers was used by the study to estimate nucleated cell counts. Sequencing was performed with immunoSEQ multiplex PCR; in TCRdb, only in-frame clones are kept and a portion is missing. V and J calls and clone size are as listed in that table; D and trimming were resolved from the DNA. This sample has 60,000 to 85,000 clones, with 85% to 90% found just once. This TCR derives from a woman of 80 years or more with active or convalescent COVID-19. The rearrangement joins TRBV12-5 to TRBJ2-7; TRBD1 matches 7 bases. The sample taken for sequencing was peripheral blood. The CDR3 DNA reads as TGTGCTAGTGGTTTGGTACTCCAGGGGGTCATGGGGCTATACGAGCAGTACTTC. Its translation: CASGLVLQGVMGLYEQYF.